These 25 T cell receptor beta chains share one sample of origin, sequenced in a study of blood T cell repertoires in COVID-19. Method: immunoSEQ multiplex PCR; TCRdb's copy keeps in-frame clones and lacks some. The sample holds some 150,000 clones, about 86% seen once. Sequences were obtained from peripheral blood. The receptors come from a woman aged 50 to 65 with active or convalescent COVID-19.

CDR3 loop: CASNLLGQANTGELFF. The CDR3 bases are TGTGCCAGTAACCTCCTTGGACAGGCGAACACCGGGGAGCTGTTTTTT. This rearrangement joins TRBV19 to TRBJ2-2, with TRBD1 matching 7 bases. Germline CDR1 LNHDA, CDR2 SQIVND (reference sequence). The CDR3 spans 16 residues. V lost 7 bases, J lost 0 bases, and 8 bases stayed unmatched.

This chain uses TRBV15 with TRBJ2-5; 9 bases are a match to TRBD2. With V trimmed by 3 bases and J by 2 bases, 4 bases remained unmatched. CDR3 length: 15 amino acids. CDR1 and CDR2 from the germline V gene are LNHNV and YYDKDF (reference sequence). CDR3 residues: CATSRTSGEQETQYF. The CDR3 coding sequence is TGTGCCACCAGCAGGACTAGCGGTGAGCAAGAGACCCAGTACTTC.

On this clone: Other DNA sequences from this sample encode an identical CDR3 as well. The chain employs TRBV2 and TRBJ2-7; TRBD2 might be the D (5 bases). V was shortened by 5 bases and J by 0 bases, with 5 bases between the two germline ends. CDR1 and CDR2 from the germline V gene are SNHLY and FYNNEI. The CDR3 is made up of 12 amino acids. CDR3 region: CASSRDSYEQYF. The CDR3, as DNA: TGTGCCAGCAGTCGGGACTCCTACGAGCAGTACTTC.

V and J are TRBV6-1 and TRBJ2-7; weak D call: TRBD1 (5 bases). Germline loops: CDR1 MNHNS, CDR2 SASEGT. V lost 3 bases to trimming and J lost 0 bases, with 15 bases between them. This CDR3 is built from 16 residues. The CDR3 sequence: CASSDPGRALSYEQYF. The CDR3 nucleotides are TGTGCCAGCAGTGACCCGGGCAGGGCCCTCTCCTACGAGCAGTACTTC.

V is TRBV6-5 and J is TRBJ1-1, with a weak D call TRBD1 (5 bases). V lost 6 bases and J lost 2, with 13 bases in between. This CDR3 is 14 amino acids long. Germline CDR1 is MNHEY and CDR2 is SVGAGI. CDR3 sequence reads: CASRSQDANTEAFF. The DNA for the CDR3 is TGTGCCAGCAGGTCACAGGATGCCAACACTGAAGCTTTCTTT.

The chain uses TRBV3-1 (or the pseudogene TRBV3-2) and TRBJ2-7, with 9 bases matching TRBD2. Germline V gives CDR1 LGHDT, CDR2 YNNKEL (reference sequence). With V trimmed by 4 bases and J by 6 bases, 10 bases remained unmatched. The CDR3 runs to 15 residues. The CDR3 DNA reads TGTGCCAGCAGCCTAGCAGCGGGAGGCCGCGGCGAGCAGTACTTC. Amino acids: CASSLAAGGRGEQYF.

V is TRBV28 and J is TRBJ2-7; TRBD2 aligns across 14 bases. Germline values: CDR1 MDHEN, CDR2 SYDVKM. V was clipped by 5 bases and J by 1 base; unmatched bases: 4. This CDR3 has 16 residues. DNA for the CDR3: TGTGCCAGCAGTCACCGGACTAGCGGGAGGTCCTACGAGCAGTACTTC. Translated, it gives CASSHRTSGRSYEQYF.

The CDR3 reads CASSFGQGYNEQFF. CDR3 coding DNA: TGTGCCAGCAGTTTCGGGCAGGGCTACAATGAGCAGTTCTTC. The chain couples TRBV27 to TRBJ2-1, with D possibly TRBD1 on 5 matching bases. Trimming stripped 3 bases from V and 3 bases from J, with 9 bases between. Germline V gives CDR1 MNHEY, CDR2 SMNVEV (reference sequence). CDR3 length: 14 amino acids.

The chain recombines TRBV4-1 with TRBJ2-3; TRBD2 agrees at 15 bases. This CDR3 contains 17 residues. Germline CDR1 MGHRA, CDR2 YSYEKL. The V and J ends lost 4 bases and 4 bases, in that order; junction bases with no gene match: 6. CDR3 sequence: CASSLSWTSGGADTQYF. The CDR3 DNA reads TGCGCCAGCAGCCTTTCATGGACTAGCGGGGGGGCAGATACGCAGTATTTT.

The chain combines TRBV7-2 with TRBJ2-7; 10 bases are a match to TRBD1. The V segment lost 5 bases and the J segment 7 bases; nucleotides outside the gene matches: 8. Germline V gene sequence: CDR1 SGHTA, CDR2 FQGNSA. CDR3 length equals 14 residues. Here the CDR3 reads CASSPEDRGYEQYF. The CDR3 coding sequence is TGTGCCAGCAGCCCCGAGGACAGGGGGTATGAGCAGTACTTC.

The rearrangement links TRBV15 to TRBJ1-6, with D possibly TRBD1 on 5 matching bases. The length of the CDR3 is 14 residues. Trimming cost V 4 bases and J 5 bases, with 9 bases left between them. The germline CDR1 and CDR2 sequences are LNHNV and YYDKDF (reference sequence). The CDR3 region has the DNA TGTGCCACCAGCATTGGGGGGGATAATTCACCCCTCCACTTT. Its translation: CATSIGGDNSPLHF.

This chain connects TRBV29-1 to TRBJ1-1; D is uncertain. The CDR3 covers 13 residues. V lost 7 bases, J lost 5 bases, and 17 bases lay in between. The germline V gene encodes CDR1 SQVTM and CDR2 ANQGSEA. CDR3 in amino acids: CSALTPTGTEAFF. The CDR3, as DNA: TGCAGCGCCCTGACCCCTACGGGGACTGAAGCTTTCTTT.

The J gene is TRBJ2-4, the V gene TRBV15; 7 bases are shared with TRBD1. The CDR3 runs to 16 residues. Germline loops: CDR1 LNHNV, CDR2 YYDKDF (reference sequence). V was clipped by 4 bases and J by 2 bases; unmatched bases: 8. The CDR3 sequence is CATSKPDRVSKNIQYF. The CDR3 DNA sequence: TGTGCCACCAGCAAGCCAGACAGGGTCTCCAAAAACATTCAGTACTTC.

The chain uses TRBV12-3 or TRBV12-4 and TRBJ2-5, with D unclear. This CDR3 comprises 12 residues. Trimming pared 8 bases from V and 0 bases from J, leaving 7 bases between. In DNA form, the CDR3 reads TGTGCCAGCGCGGCCTACCAAGAGACCCAGTACTTC. It is translated as CASAAYQETQYF.

This chain uses TRBV2 with TRBJ1-1; D not certain. This CDR3 region has 14 residues. V lost 1 base, J lost 3 bases, and 9 bases lay in between. Germline CDR1 SNHLY, CDR2 FYNNEI. This chain's CDR3 is CASSEVLIDTEAFF. CDR3 sequence (DNA): TGTGCCAGCAGTGAAGTACTCATCGACACTGAAGCTTTCTTT.

The chain couples TRBV6-5 to TRBJ1-1; D perhaps matches TRBD1 (5 bases). Looked up from germline, CDR1 is MNHEY and CDR2 is SVGAGI. The CDR3 has 16 residues. The V gene lost 0 bases and the J gene lost 1 base, with 12 bases spanning the gap. The chain's CDR3 is CASSYSGGGPNTEAFF. DNA of the CDR3: TGTGCCAGCAGTTACTCTGGGGGAGGGCCGAACACTGAAGCTTTCTTT.

This clone was counted once. The chain links TRBV19 to TRBJ2-7; D possibly corresponds to TRBD2 (5 bases). Germline CDR1 reads LNHDA; CDR2 reads SQIVND (reference sequence). V dropped 1 base and J dropped 6 bases, with 13 bases sitting between them. The CDR3 sequence is 14 residues long. CDR3 DNA sequence: TGTGCCAGTAGTATAGGCGTCACACGGGGCGAGCAGTACTTC. This encodes CASSIGVTRGEQYF.

The V call is TRBV7-8, the J call TRBJ1-2; TRBD1 matches 8 bases. V gave up 1 base and J gave up 4 bases; unmatched junction bases: 14. The CDR3 has 18 residues. Per germline, CDR1 SGHVS and CDR2 FQNEAQ. CDR3 sequence reads: CASSLERRGTGSIYGYTF. The CDR3, as DNA: TGTGCCAGCAGCTTAGAAAGGAGGGGGACAGGAAGCATCTATGGCTACACCTTC.

The chain links TRBV19 to TRBJ2-3; D is undetermined. V was clipped by 3 bases and J by 1 base, with 8 bases between them. This CDR3 has 14 amino acids. Looked up from germline, CDR1 is LNHDA and CDR2 is SQIVND (reference sequence). The CDR3 DNA reads TGTGCCAGTAGTATGGGTCTAGGCACAGATACGCAGTATTTT. This gives the protein CASSMGLGTDTQYF.

There are many counts of this clone. The V and J genes are TRBV6-4 and TRBJ1-1; D gene unclear. This CDR3 has 14 residues. Trimming shortened V by 5 bases and J by 1 base, and 11 bases separated the two germline ends. Germline loops: CDR1 MRHNA, CDR2 SNTAGT. Here the CDR3 reads CASSNFPGNTEAFF. As DNA, the CDR3 is TGTGCCAGCAGTAACTTTCCCGGGAACACTGAAGCTTTCTTT.

The V gene is TRBV19, the J gene TRBJ1-1; the match to TRBD1 covers 7 bases. The CDR3 is 13 residues long. The germline V gene encodes CDR1 LNHDA and CDR2 SQIVND (reference sequence). V was pared by 10 bases and J by 1 base, with 6 bases of the junction left unmatched. The CDR3 sequence is CATGDSKNTEAFF. Here the CDR3 DNA reads TGTGCCACCGGGGACAGCAAGAACACTGAAGCTTTCTTT.

V and J are TRBV29-1 and TRBJ2-2; 10 bases map to TRBD2. This CDR3 is 14 amino acids long. Per germline, CDR1 SQVTM and CDR2 ANQGSEA. The ends lost 7 bases at V and 5 bases at J; junction bases unmatched: 7. The CDR3 loop reads CSALLAGRTGELFF. As DNA, the CDR3 is TGCAGCGCCCTACTAGCGGGGAGAACCGGGGAGCTGTTTTTT.

The chain carries TRBV2 and TRBJ2-7; TRBD1 matches at 7 bases. V was pared by 3 bases and J by 1 base, with 3 bases of the junction left unmatched. The CDR3 length is 14 residues. In germline, CDR1 is SNHLY, CDR2 FYNNEI. DNA of the CDR3: TGTGCCAGCAGTGACCGGGACAGTTCCTACGAGCAGTACTTC. Amino acids: CASSDRDSSYEQYF.

The chain is built from TRBV20-1 and TRBJ1-2, with a possible D match to TRBD1 (5 bases). Deletions cut 6 bases from V and 7 bases from J, with 12 bases between. The CDR3 is made up of 11 amino acids. The germline V gene has CDR1 DFQATT and CDR2 SNEGSKA (reference sequence). In DNA form, the CDR3 reads TGCAGTGCGACCACCGGGGGTGGCTACACCTTC. This codes for CSATTGGGYTF.

This clone occurred a few times. This chain uses TRBV7-6 with TRBJ1-1; 7 bases agree with TRBD1. From germline, CDR1 is SGHVS and CDR2 FNYEAQ. The ends lost 7 bases at V and 0 bases at J; junction bases unmatched: 5. The CDR3 sequence is 14 residues long. The chain's CDR3 is CASNPTGMNTEAFF. Here the CDR3 DNA reads TGTGCCAGCAATCCGACAGGGATGAACACTGAAGCTTTCTTT.